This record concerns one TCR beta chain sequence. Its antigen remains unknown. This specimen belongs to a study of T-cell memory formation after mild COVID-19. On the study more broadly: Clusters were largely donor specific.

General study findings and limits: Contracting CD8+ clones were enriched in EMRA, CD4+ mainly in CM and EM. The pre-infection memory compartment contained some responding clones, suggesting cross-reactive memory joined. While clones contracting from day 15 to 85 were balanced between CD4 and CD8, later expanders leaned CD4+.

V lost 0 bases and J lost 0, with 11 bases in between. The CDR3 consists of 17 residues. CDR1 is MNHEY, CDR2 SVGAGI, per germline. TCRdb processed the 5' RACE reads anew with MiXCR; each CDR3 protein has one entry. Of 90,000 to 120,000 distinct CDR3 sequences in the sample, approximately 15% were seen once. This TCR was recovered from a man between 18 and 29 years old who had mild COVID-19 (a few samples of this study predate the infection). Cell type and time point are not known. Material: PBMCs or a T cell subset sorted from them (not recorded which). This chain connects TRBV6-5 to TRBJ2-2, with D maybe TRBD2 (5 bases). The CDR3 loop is CASSYSSGNANTGELFF. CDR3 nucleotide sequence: TGTGCCAGCAGTTACTCGTCGGGAAACGCGAACACCGGGGAGCTGTTTTTT.